A single sample gave rise to the 25 T cell receptor beta chains below, sequenced in a study of cytomegalovirus exposure and HLA in healthy donors. The assay was immunoSEQ multiplex PCR, and TCRdb's table has in-frame clones only and misses some. The sample holds roughly 270,000 clones, roughly 90% seen once. Source material: PBMCs. These receptors came from a young woman in good health and CMV-seronegative.

In DNA form, the CDR3 reads TGTGCCAGCAGTTTATTAGGCGGGAGTCGGAACACCGGGGAGCTGTTTTTT. This encodes CASSLLGGSRNTGELFF. The V and J genes are TRBV27 and TRBJ2-2; 7 nucleotides match TRBD2. The V segment lost 1 base and the J segment 1 base; nucleotides outside the gene matches: 6. In germline, CDR1 is MNHEY, CDR2 SMNVEV (reference sequence). The CDR3 totals 17 residues.

This chain uses TRBV5-1 with TRBJ1-1; TRBD1 agrees at 7 bases. Germline CDR1 SGHRS, CDR2 YFSETQ. This CDR3 is built from 14 residues. The junction had 6 bases not matched to a gene; V was cut back by 3 bases and J by 4 bases. CDR3 bases: TGCGCCAGCAGCTCGGAGGGGGCTCTCACTGAAGCTTTCTTT. This encodes CASSSEGALTEAFF.

The V gene is TRBV18, the J gene TRBJ2-2, with 8 bases aligning to TRBD2. Germline V gene data show CDR1 as KGHSH and CDR2 as LQKENI. Unmatched junction bases numbered 6, after V lost 3 bases and J lost 3 bases. The CDR3 runs to 16 residues. The CDR3 region is CASSPLGRDYTGELFF. The CDR3 DNA follows: TGTGCCAGCTCACCCCTCGGGAGGGATTACACCGGGGAGCTGTTTTTT.

This chain uses TRBV27 with TRBJ2-1; maybe TRBD1 (5 bases). This CDR3 comprises 18 residues. Trimming shortened V by 4 bases and J by 3 bases, and 22 bases separated the two germline ends. CDR1 and CDR2 (germline): MNHEY, SMNVEV (reference sequence). The CDR3, as DNA: TGTGCCAGCAGTTCTAGTGGGGCAGCCGTTGTAGGCTACAATGAGCAGTTCTTC. Translation gives CASSSSGAAVVGYNEQFF.

This rearrangement joins TRBV9 to TRBJ1-2, with D possibly being TRBD1 (5 bases). The V end was cut by 4 bases, the J end by 4 bases, with 17 bases between. Per the germline V gene, CDR1 is SGDLS and CDR2 is YYNGEE. The CDR3 spans 15 residues. The CDR3 DNA reads as TGTGCCAGCAGCCTAGAGCAGGGAATAACCTATGGCTACACCTTC. This gives the protein CASSLEQGITYGYTF.

V usage is TRBV27 and J usage is TRBJ1-5; D unclear. Trimming took off 3 bases at V and 5 bases at J, with 14 bases between the two ends. Germline assignment: CDR1 MNHEY and CDR2 SMNVEV (reference sequence). The CDR3 spans 15 residues. DNA of the CDR3: TGTGCCAGCAGTTTTCGAGGGAATGCCGATCAGCCCCAGCATTTT. This translates into CASSFRGNADQPQHF.

The chain uses TRBV6-1 and TRBJ1-1; TRBD1 matches at 7 bases. The V and J ends lost 2 bases and 0 bases, in that order; junction bases with no gene match: 3. Germline CDR1 MNHNS, CDR2 SASEGT. The CDR3 loop spans 15 amino acids. CDR3 protein: CASSEQTGMNTEAFF. In nucleotides, the CDR3 is TGTGCCAGCAGTGAACAGACAGGGATGAACACTGAAGCTTTCTTT.

There are a few counts of this clone. The J gene is TRBJ1-2, the V gene TRBV4-1; TRBD1 might be the D (5 bases). Germline CDR1 reads MGHRA; CDR2 reads YSYEKL. V dropped 4 bases and J dropped 4 bases, with 13 bases sitting between them. This CDR3 comprises 14 residues. CDR3 DNA: TGCGCCAGCAGCCCGACAGATCCCTCCTATGGCTACACCTTC. Its translation: CASSPTDPSYGYTF.

In the case of this clone: Sequence at one end of the junction differs from germline and may be a read error. This chain links TRBV2 with TRBJ1-4; 9 nucleotides match TRBD1. Germline V gives CDR1 SNHLY, CDR2 FYNNEI. CDR3 length: 13 residues. In DNA form, the CDR3 reads TGTGCCAGCAGTGAAGATGGGACAGGGAGCGGGGTTTTT. Translating it yields CASSEDGTGSGVF.

This clone was counted many times. The chain couples TRBV11-2 to TRBJ2-3; 7 bases line up with TRBD1. Germline CDR1 reads SGHAT; CDR2 reads FQNNGV. V lost 5 bases to trimming and J lost 0 bases; unmatched junction nucleotides: 8. The CDR3 is 16 residues long. The CDR3 coding sequence is TGTGCCAGCAGCACCCGGACAGGAGCTAGCACAGATACGCAGTATTTT. It yields the protein CASSTRTGASTDTQYF.

This clone was observed a handful of times. V usage is TRBV2 and J usage is TRBJ1-2; D is unresolved. V lost 3 bases, J lost 4 bases, and 3 bases lay in between. CDR1 is SNHLY and CDR2 is FYNNEI in the germline V gene. The CDR3 runs 11 residues. CDR3 sequence reads: CASSDSYGYTF. The CDR3 DNA sequence: TGTGCCAGCAGTGACAGCTATGGCTACACCTTC.

This chain connects TRBV28 to TRBJ2-3; 10 positions match TRBD1. The CDR3 runs to 15 residues. Trimming cost V 6 bases and J 3 bases; bases outside gene matches: 6. Germline V gene lookup returns CDR1 MDHEN and CDR2 SYDVKM. DNA of the CDR3: TGTGCCAGCAGCATCCCGGGACAGGGGACAGATACGCAGTATTTT. It is translated as CASSIPGQGTDTQYF.

V is TRBV25-1 and J is TRBJ2-3; 9 nucleotides line up with TRBD1. Germline trimming cut 10 bases from V and 3 bases from J; bases unmatched to any gene: 5. CDR3 size: 13 residues. CDR1 and CDR2 (germline): MGHDK, SYGVNS. CDR3 in amino acids: CATSGQGTDTQYF. The CDR3 nucleotides are TGTGCCACTTCCGGACAGGGGACAGATACGCAGTATTTT.

The chain is built from TRBV2 and TRBJ1-5; 8 nucleotides agree with TRBD1. CDR1 SNHLY and CDR2 FYNNEI come from the germline V gene. CDR3 length: 15 residues. V lost 3 bases, J lost 4 bases, and 5 bases stayed unmatched. DNA of the CDR3: TGTGCCAGCAGTGATGACAGGGGATGGAATCAGCCCCAGCATTTT. Protein product: CASSDDRGWNQPQHF.

In DNA form, the CDR3 reads TGTGCCAGCAGTCCGTCGACAGGGCCGATGCAGCCCCAGCATTTT. As protein: CASSPSTGPMQPQHF. The chain joins TRBV28 to TRBJ1-5, with TRBD1 identical over 7 bases. The germline V gene has CDR1 MDHEN and CDR2 SYDVKM. The CDR3 has 15 amino acids. V gave up 5 bases and J gave up 7 bases; unmatched junction bases: 11.

CDR3 bases: TGTGCCAGCAGCAAAGGACGGTACAGGGGTGAGCAGTTCTTC. It is translated as CASSKGRYRGEQFF. The chain has TRBV21-1 and TRBJ2-1; the D segment call TRBD1 is taken from the table without a DNA check. TRBV21-1 is described as a pseudogene. CDR3 length: 14 amino acids.

The genes are TRBV28 and TRBJ2-3, with D possibly being TRBD1 (6 bases). The germline V gene has CDR1 MDHEN and CDR2 SYDVKM. This CDR3 has 15 residues. Trimming pared 6 bases from V and 2 bases from J, leaving 15 bases between. The CDR3 sequence: CASSSTGYLTDTQYF. CDR3 DNA sequence: TGTGCCAGCAGCTCCACAGGGTACCTCACAGATACGCAGTATTTT. The full variable domain, with the rest looked up from reference TRBV28 and TRBJ2-3, is DVKVTQSSRYLVKRTGEKVFLECVQDMDHENMFWYRQDPGLGLRLIYFSYDVKMKEKGDIPEGYSVSREKKERFSLILESASTNQTSMYLCASSSTGYLTDTQYFGPGTRLTVL.

V usage is TRBV27 and J usage is TRBJ2-1, with 7 bases identical to TRBD1. The V segment lost 5 bases and the J segment 4 bases; nucleotides outside the gene matches: 5. The germline gives CDR1 MNHEY, CDR2 SMNVEV (reference sequence). The CDR3 has 14 amino acids. The CDR3, as DNA: TGTGCCAGCAGTCTACGGGACAGATACAATGAGCAGTTCTTC. Its protein is CASSLRDRYNEQFF.

V is TRBV27 and J is TRBJ2-2; TRBD1 agrees at 9 bases. CDR3 size: 17 residues. V gave up 4 bases and J gave up 3 bases; unmatched junction bases: 9. Germline loops: CDR1 MNHEY, CDR2 SMNVEV (reference sequence). The CDR3 DNA sequence: TGTGCCAGCAGTTCCCCCGGGACAGGGTGGGACACCGGGGAGCTGTTTTTT. This translates into CASSSPGTGWDTGELFF.

The chain recombines TRBV28 with TRBJ2-5; 9 bases match TRBD1. In germline, CDR1 is MDHEN, CDR2 SYDVKM. The CDR3 has 15 residues. V dropped 3 bases and J dropped 0; count of bases not matched to a gene: 2. The CDR3 loop is CASSFRDRDQETQYF. Written as DNA, the CDR3 is TGTGCCAGCAGTTTTCGGGACAGGGACCAAGAGACCCAGTACTTC.

This chain uses TRBV30 with TRBJ2-3, with 9 bases aligning to TRBD2. The V segment lost 0 bases and the J segment 6 bases; nucleotides outside the gene matches: 4. Germline V gene lookup returns CDR1 GTSNPN and CDR2 SVGIG (reference sequence). CDR3 length: 14 residues. Here the CDR3 DNA reads TGTGCCTGGAGTGTGTTAGCGGGGGTGGATACGCAGTATTTT. It is translated as CAWSVLAGVDTQYF.

V usage is TRBV5-1 and J usage is TRBJ2-2; D remains unclear. Trimming took off 2 bases at V and 1 base at J, with 9 bases between the two ends. The CDR3 is 15 amino acids. Germline V lookup: CDR1 SGHRS, CDR2 YFSETQ. The chain's CDR3 is CASSFNPLNTGELFF. The CDR3 bases are TGCGCCAGCAGCTTTAATCCCCTGAACACCGGGGAGCTGTTTTTT.

This rearrangement joins TRBV5-5 to TRBJ2-1; TRBD2 is a possible D gene (5 bases). The CDR3 consists of 14 residues. Per germline, CDR1 SGHKS and CDR2 YYEKEE (reference sequence). Trimming took off 4 bases at V and 8 bases at J, with 16 bases between the two ends. CDR3 DNA sequence: TGTGCCAGCAGCAAGCGGACTCCTAGGGATGAGCAGTTCTTC. The encoded protein is CASSKRTPRDEQFF.

This chain joins TRBV7-3 and TRBJ1-1; 8 nucleotides align to TRBD1. The V gene end was trimmed by 2 bases and the J gene end by 7 bases; junction bases not matched to a gene: 3. The CDR3 runs 13 residues. From germline, CDR1 is SGHTA and CDR2 FQGTGA. CDR3 sequence reads: CASSLWGTGEAFF. The DNA for the CDR3 is TGTGCCAGCAGCTTATGGGGGACAGGTGAAGCTTTCTTT.

This clone has more than one count but fewer than ten. This sample also contains other DNA sequences that code for the same CDR3. The chain carries TRBV5-1 and TRBJ2-7; D ambiguous. The germline CDR1 and CDR2 sequences are SGHRS and YFSETQ. Trimming removed 3 bases from V and 1 base from J, with 2 bases in between. CDR3 size: 11 residues. In DNA, the CDR3 is TGCGCCAGCAGCTCATCCTACGAGCAGTACTTC. Amino acids: CASSSSYEQYF.